The 30 T cell receptor beta chains below were found in one sample sequenced in a study of T cells in Graves' hyperthyroidism and ophthalmopathy. Authors of the study amplified TCR beta CDR3 regions from RNA transcripts. First-round RT-PCR with HTBI primers amplified the TCR CDR3 region. TCRdb analysed the multiplex PCR reads with MiXCR anew, one entry per CDR3 protein. Among approximately 640,000 distinct CDR3 sequences listed, approximately 15% were seen once. The source material was blood. All receptors come from a man between 45 and 60 years old with Graves' hyperthyroidism.

The table lists this clonotype with a few counts. The chain links TRBV30 to TRBJ2-1; the match to TRBD2 covers 12 bases. Germline V gene data show CDR1 as GTSNPN and CDR2 as SVGIG (reference sequence). V gave up 4 bases and J gave up 4 bases; unmatched junction bases: 17. CDR3 length: 19 residues. The CDR3 loop is CAWTDGAHGLAGRYNEQFF. In nucleotides, the CDR3 is TGTGCCTGGACAGACGGGGCCCACGGACTAGCGGGAAGGTACAATGAGCAGTTCTTC.

This clonotype was counted many times. J is TRBJ2-1 and V is TRBV2; no definite D call. V dropped 7 bases and J dropped 8 bases, with 9 bases sitting between them. This CDR3 contains 11 residues. Per germline, CDR1 SNHLY and CDR2 FYNNEI. The CDR3 loop is CASIKRDEQFF. The CDR3 region has the DNA TGTGCCAGCATCAAAAGAGATGAGCAGTTCTTC. Full variable domain (rest looked up from reference TRBV2 and TRBJ2-1): EPEVTQTPSHQVTQMGQEVILRCVPISNHLYFYWYRQILGQKVEFLVSFYNNEISEKSEIFDDQFSVERPDGSNFTLKIRSTKLEDSAMYFCASIKRDEQFFGPGTRLTVL.

This clonotype occurred a few times. V gene TRBV20-1 combines with J gene TRBJ1-4; D unclear. Germline V gene sequence: CDR1 DFQATT, CDR2 SNEGSKA (reference sequence). The CDR3 is 11 residues long. V was shortened by 6 bases and J by 7 bases, with 9 bases between the two germline ends. The CDR3 sequence is CSATNSEKLFF. The CDR3 nucleotides are TGCAGTGCCACCAATAGTGAAAAACTGTTTTTT.

The J gene is TRBJ2-1, the V gene TRBV19, with 7 bases aligning to TRBD2. CDR3 length equals 14 residues. The V and J ends lost 4 bases and 6 bases, in that order; junction bases with no gene match: 6. Per germline, CDR1 LNHDA and CDR2 SQIVND (reference sequence). CDR3 DNA sequence: TGTGCCAGTAGTACCGGGAGGTTAGTCAATGAGCAGTTCTTC. Encoded protein: CASSTGRLVNEQFF.

The gene calls are TRBV5-1 and TRBJ1-2, with D hard to call. The CDR3 contains 12 residues. Germline V CDR1 and CDR2: SGHRS, YFSETQ. Trimming removed 7 bases from V and 4 bases from J, with 11 bases in between. The CDR3 nucleotides are TGCGCCAGCGGAGGAGGGTCCTATGGCTACACCTTC. This codes for CASGGGSYGYTF.

This clonotype was detected many times. CDR3 coding DNA: TGTGCCAGCAGGCTGACTTGGACCGCGAACACTGAAGCTTTCTTT. This codes for CASRLTWTANTEAFF. This chain joins TRBV11-2 and TRBJ1-1, with no clear D. The ends were cut back, 6 bases at V and 1 base at J, with 15 bases in the middle. In germline, CDR1 is SGHAT, CDR2 FQNNGV. CDR3 length equals 15 residues.

This clonotype has a handful of counts. The chain combines TRBV20-1 with TRBJ2-7; a possible D gene is TRBD2 (7 bases). CDR1 and CDR2 (germline): DFQATT, SNEGSKA (reference sequence). The CDR3 covers 14 residues. Trimming stripped 3 bases from V and 2 bases from J, with 14 bases between. The CDR3 sequence: CSARWGGPTYEQYF. The CDR3 DNA reads TGCAGTGCTAGGTGGGGGGGCCCGACCTACGAGCAGTACTTC.

This clonotype was picked up many times. The CDR3, as DNA: TGTGCCAGCAGAGAGCCTAGCGGCTCCTACAATGAGCAGTTCTTC. It is translated as CASREPSGSYNEQFF. The chain is built from TRBV12-3 or TRBV12-4 and TRBJ2-1; 7 bases agree with TRBD2. V was clipped by 6 bases and J by 0 bases; unmatched bases: 5. This CDR3 has 15 amino acids.

This clonotype was counted ten times or more. The chain joins TRBV7-2 to TRBJ2-3; no reliable D call. CDR3 size: 15 residues. Germline V lookup: CDR1 SGHTA, CDR2 FQGNSA. V dropped 1 base and J dropped 0 bases, with 8 bases sitting between them. The CDR3 DNA follows: TGTGCCAGCAGCTTAGTTGCAGTTAGCACAGATACGCAGTATTTT. Its translation is CASSLVAVSTDTQYF.

This clonotype has a count of ten or more. CDR3 region: CASSSLAGGTNEQFF. The CDR3 DNA reads as TGTGCCAGCAGTTCACTAGCGGGAGGAACAAATGAGCAGTTCTTC. The J gene is TRBJ2-1, the V gene TRBV12-3 or TRBV12-4, with 12 bases aligning to TRBD2. V lost 4 bases, J lost 7 bases, and 5 bases stayed unmatched. This CDR3 has 15 residues.

This clonotype showed up just a few times. The chain uses TRBV3-1 and TRBJ1-2; D is uncertain. V dropped 1 base and J dropped 6 bases, with 12 bases sitting between them. Per the germline V gene, CDR1 is LGHDT and CDR2 is YNNKEL (reference sequence). The CDR3 length is 14 residues. The CDR3 loop reads CASSQARRTHGYTF. The CDR3 nucleotides are TGTGCCAGCAGCCAAGCCAGGAGAACTCATGGCTACACCTTC.

At least ten counts were recorded for this clonotype. J is TRBJ2-4 and V is TRBV11-2; 13 nucleotides agree with TRBD2. Germline loops: CDR1 SGHAT, CDR2 FQNNGV. J lost 0 bases, V lost 5 bases, and 7 bases had no gene match. The CDR3 covers 18 residues. DNA for the CDR3: TGTGCCAGCAGCCTGGGGACTAGCGGGGCCCTAGCCAAAAACATTCAGTACTTC. This translates into CASSLGTSGALAKNIQYF.

The CDR3 sequence: CASGLFPRDRGKDYGYTF. In DNA, the CDR3 is TGTGCTAGTGGTTTGTTCCCTCGAGACAGGGGCAAGGACTATGGCTACACCTTC. The gene calls are TRBV12-5 and TRBJ1-2; TRBD1 agrees at 8 bases. Germline V gene sequence: CDR1 LGHNT, CDR2 FRNRAP. With 2 bases clipped from V and 3 bases from J, the junction kept 14 bases outside the gene matches. The CDR3 is 18 residues long.

This clonotype has a count of ten or more. This sequence joins TRBV7-6 and TRBJ2-5, with 14 bases that match TRBD2. This CDR3 spans 16 amino acids. The trim removed 5 bases at V and 3 bases at J, leaving 5 bases unmatched. The germline gives CDR1 SGHVS, CDR2 FNYEAQ. CDR3: CASSETSGRVKETQYF. As DNA, the CDR3 is TGTGCCAGCAGCGAGACTAGCGGGAGGGTTAAAGAGACCCAGTACTTC.

There are many counts of this clonotype. The chain is built from TRBV28 and TRBJ2-7; tentatively, D is TRBD2 (6 bases). Germline CDR1 MDHEN, CDR2 SYDVKM. The CDR3 consists of 14 residues. V lost 6 bases to trimming and J lost 2 bases, with 14 bases between them. The chain's CDR3 is CASRAGRPPYEQYF. In DNA, the CDR3 is TGTGCCAGCAGGGCCGGGAGACCTCCCTACGAGCAGTACTTC.

The rearrangement uses TRBV7-9 and TRBJ2-1; 9 bases line up with TRBD2. Unmatched junction bases numbered 7, after V lost 6 bases and J lost 1 base. Germline V lookup: CDR1 SEHNR, CDR2 FQNEAQ (reference sequence). There are 16 residues in the CDR3. The CDR3 spells CASRGAGGPSYNEQFF. The CDR3 DNA reads TGTGCCAGCAGAGGGGCGGGAGGGCCTTCCTACAATGAGCAGTTCTTC.

This clonotype was detected many times. The V call is TRBV27, the J call TRBJ2-4, with D tentatively TRBD1 (5 bases). This CDR3 spans 16 amino acids. With 8 bases removed from V and 6 bases from J, the gap between germline ends came to 23 bases. Germline V gene sequence: CDR1 MNHEY, CDR2 SMNVEV (reference sequence). CDR3 coding DNA: TGTGCCAGCGCGTCCCGGACCAGGGAACAGAGAAACATTCAGTACTTC. Its protein product is CASASRTREQRNIQYF.

This clonotype was counted a few times. The CDR3 protein is CASSLGLAGIHEQYF. CDR3 bases: TGTGCCAGCAGCCTGGGACTAGCGGGAATCCACGAGCAGTACTTC. The chain carries TRBV7-9 and TRBJ2-7; 13 positions agree with TRBD2. J gave up 5 bases and V 5 bases, and 6 bases lay outside the gene matches. This CDR3 comprises 15 residues. Germline assignment: CDR1 SEHNR and CDR2 FQNEAQ (reference sequence).

The gene calls are TRBV10-1 and TRBJ2-5; D remains unclear. Trimming cost V 3 bases and J 0 bases, with 8 bases left between them. This CDR3 has 14 amino acids. Germline lookup yields CDR1 WNHNN and CDR2 SYGVQD (reference sequence). The CDR3 coding sequence is TGCGCCAGCAGTGATGAGGCGTACCAAGAGACCCAGTACTTC. It specifies CASSDEAYQETQYF.

The genes are TRBV30 and TRBJ2-3; no firm D call. CDR3 length: 12 amino acids. CDR1 is GTSNPN and CDR2 is SVGIG in the germline V gene (reference sequence). Trimming stripped 4 bases from V and 4 bases from J, with 9 bases between. CDR3 region: CAWTLSADTQYF. For the CDR3, the DNA is TGTGCCTGGACCTTGAGCGCAGATACGCAGTATTTT.

This clonotype showed up just once. The germline gene is not matched at one end of the junction; a read error may be the cause. The chain links TRBV18 to TRBJ1-1; TRBD1 agrees at 8 bases. CDR3 size: 14 residues. Germline values: CDR1 KGHSH, CDR2 LQKENI. In nucleotides, the CDR3 is TGTGCCGGCTCACTGACAGGGGCTGGCACTGAAGCTTTCTTT. It encodes CAGSLTGAGTEAFF.

This clonotype was found many times. This sequence joins TRBV18 and TRBJ2-5; D is possibly TRBD1 (6 bases). Trimming took off 0 bases at V and 1 base at J, with 6 bases between the two ends. The CDR3 consists of 14 residues. Germline assignment: CDR1 KGHSH and CDR2 LQKENI. CDR3 nucleotide sequence: TGTGCCAGCTCACCACCGGACAGCCAAGAGACCCAGTACTTC. Protein sequence: CASSPPDSQETQYF.

The J gene is TRBJ1-4, the V gene TRBV10-2, with D possibly matching TRBD1 (5 bases). The germline V and J ends were trimmed by 0 bases and 7 bases, with 12 bases remaining between them. The CDR3 contains 15 residues. Germline V gives CDR1 WSHSY, CDR2 SAAADI. The CDR3 sequence is CASSESGLGGEKLFF. CDR3 nucleotides: TGCGCCAGCAGTGAGTCGGGTCTGGGGGGTGAAAAACTGTTTTTT.

The chain employs TRBV29-1 and TRBJ1-1; D is undetermined. This CDR3 contains 13 residues. The germline CDR1 and CDR2 sequences are SQVTM and ANQGSEA. V lost 6 bases and J lost 5, with 16 bases in between. DNA of the CDR3: TGCAGCGTCAGGTTCCAAATGGGGACTGAAGCTTTCTTT. This encodes CSVRFQMGTEAFF.

The chain links TRBV5-1 to TRBJ1-1; tentative D call: TRBD1 (6 bases). Germline V CDR1 and CDR2: SGHRS, YFSETQ. The CDR3 runs to 17 residues. V was clipped by 4 bases and J by 8 bases, with 27 bases between them. The CDR3 DNA follows: TGCGCCAGCAGCACCCGACAGGCGACTAGGGTACCCAAAGAAGCTTTCTTT. As protein: CASSTRQATRVPKEAFF.

Comments on this clonotype: At one of its ends the junction is not consistent with the germline gene, which may arise from a read error. This rearrangement joins TRBV28 to TRBJ2-1; D call uncertain. The CDR3 runs to 14 residues. Germline CDR1 and CDR2: MDHEN and SYDVKM. In nucleotides, the CDR3 is TGTGCCAGCAGTTTCAGAAGCTCCTACAATGAGCAGTCCTTC. It yields the protein CASSFRSSYNEQSF.

This chain links TRBV20-1 with TRBJ2-2; TRBD1 matches 8 bases. The CDR3 has 14 residues. J was trimmed by 3 bases and V by 6 bases; bases with no gene match: 6. Germline V gene lookup returns CDR1 DFQATT and CDR2 SNEGSKA (reference sequence). CDR3 in amino acids: CSATTGGDTGELFF. The CDR3 DNA follows: TGCAGTGCGACCACAGGGGGTGACACCGGGGAGCTGTTTTTT.

The table lists this clonotype with a few counts. This clone may be a read error of a much larger clone one base away. The rearrangement joins TRBV11-2 to TRBJ1-2, with 7 nucleotides matching TRBD1. V shed 5 bases, J shed 2 bases, and the junction held 8 bases outside the gene matches. The CDR3 is 15 amino acids. Germline V gene sequence: CDR1 SGHAT, CDR2 FQNNGV. The CDR3 DNA reads TGTGCCAGCAGCCGTATGGGACAGAAGAACTATGGCTACACCTTC. Translating gives CASSRMGQKNYGYTF.

In this sample, this clonotype turned up many times. The chain uses TRBV2 and TRBJ2-1; 7 positions agree with TRBD2. Trimming removed 5 bases from V and 4 bases from J; junction bases left unmatched: 14. The germline V gene encodes CDR1 SNHLY and CDR2 FYNNEI. This CDR3 has 17 amino acids. The CDR3 loop is CASSYRTSRDYYNEQFF. The CDR3 coding sequence is TGTGCCAGCAGTTACCGGACCTCCCGGGACTATTACAATGAGCAGTTCTTC.

This chain connects TRBV7-9 to TRBJ2-1; 11 nucleotides match TRBD2. J gave up 7 bases and V 0 bases, and 2 bases lay outside the gene matches. This CDR3 region has 15 residues. Per the germline V gene, CDR1 is SEHNR and CDR2 is FQNEAQ (reference sequence). In DNA form, the CDR3 reads TGTGCCAGCAGCTTAGCGGCTAGCGGGGGGAATGAGCAGTTCTTC. Residues: CASSLAASGGNEQFF.